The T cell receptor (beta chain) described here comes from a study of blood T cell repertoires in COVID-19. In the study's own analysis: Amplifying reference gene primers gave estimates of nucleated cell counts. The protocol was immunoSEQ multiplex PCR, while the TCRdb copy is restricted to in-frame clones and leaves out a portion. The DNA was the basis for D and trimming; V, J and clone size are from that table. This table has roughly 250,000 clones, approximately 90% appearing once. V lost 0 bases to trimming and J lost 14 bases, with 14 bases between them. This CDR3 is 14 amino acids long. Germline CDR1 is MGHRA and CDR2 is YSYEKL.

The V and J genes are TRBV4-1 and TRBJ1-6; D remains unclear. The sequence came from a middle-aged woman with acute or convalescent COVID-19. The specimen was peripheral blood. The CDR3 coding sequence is TGCGCCAGCAGCCAAGATATTCGGGGTATCACCCTCCACTTT. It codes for CASSQDIRGITLHF.